This TCR beta chain is from a study of human T cells and chemical hapten exposure. Looking at the study overall: Patch tests put 0.01% DPC on the upper back, read at 6 days.

General observations from the study: Expanded TCRs clustered into significantly more large CDR3 similarity groups than controls, the analysis revealed.

Per the study methods: TCR counts had a median of approximately 96,000 per sample and spanned roughly 20,000 to 690,600. TCRdb redid the calling of the RACE reads with MiXCR, one entry per CDR3 protein. The V and J calls were not made by the authors but by TCRdb's processing. The sample lists around 120,000 distinct CDR3 sequences; approximately 11% were seen once. This clonotype was picked up many times. Its antigen is unidentified. Regarding time point: patch test 1, 2 weeks after DPC sensitization. Treatment meaning: therapeutic diphenylcyclopropenone sensitization with weekly scalp DPC. The sample here was whole blood, taken in connection with sensitization to the hapten diphenylcyclopropenone (DPC). The clonotype was recovered from a woman aged 35 to 49 with alopecia areata. Some clones in this sample may be carry-over from other donors' samples.

CDR3 coding DNA: TGCAGCGTTTCCCAGGGGATTGGGACAGATACGCAGTATTTT. The encoded protein is CSVSQGIGTDTQYF. The rearrangement uses TRBV29-1 and TRBJ2-3; D might be TRBD1 (6 bases). Germline V gene sequence: CDR1 SQVTM, CDR2 ANQGSEA. This CDR3 has 14 amino acids. Between the trimmed V and J ends, which lost 5 bases and 3 bases, there was a span of 15 bases.